The clone carrying this T cell receptor (beta chain) has only one observation. TCRdb's table, derived via immunoSEQ multiplex PCR, lists solely in-frame clones and lacks some. The table records about 200,000 clones, 75% to 85% of them present only once. The data were obtained in a study of cytomegalovirus exposure and HLA in healthy donors. Germline CDR1 is SGDLS and CDR2 is YYNGEE. V was pared by 4 bases and J by 3 bases, with 10 bases between. CDR3 length: 14 amino acids. Specimen: PBMCs. The chain uses TRBV9 and TRBJ2-2; D is possibly TRBD2 (5 bases). This clonotype originated in a woman in her 30s in good health and CMV-seropositive. The CDR3 sequence is CASSPRGYTGELFF. DNA of the CDR3: TGTGCCAGCAGCCCGCGAGGGTACACCGGGGAGCTGTTTTTT.